The text below deals with one TCR beta chain. The germline V and J ends were trimmed by 5 bases and 6 bases, with 19 bases remaining between them. The CDR3 loop spans 15 amino acids. Per the germline V gene, CDR1 is SGHTA and CDR2 is FQGNSA. This entry belongs to a study of blood T cell repertoires in COVID-19. Study overall: Acute and convalescent COVID-19 specimens originated in the United States, Italy and Spain. PBMCs, B-cell-depleted T cells, or T cells provided the cDNA or gDNA that made up the material.

Original data processing: Researchers report that nucleated cell counts were estimated from reference gene primer amplification. Libraries were prepared by immunoSEQ multiplex PCR; TCRdb keeps only in-frame clonotypes and omits some of them. That table is the source of V, J and clone size, and D and trimming were worked out from the DNA. The repertoire holds about 140,000 clones, with 80% to 90% as singletons. The TCR comes from a man aged 60 to 69 with active or convalescent COVID-19. This sequence joins TRBV7-2 and TRBJ2-5; D is perhaps TRBD1 (6 bases). Specimen: peripheral blood. CDR3 loop: CASSQSGTNKQTQYF. The CDR3 region has the DNA TGTGCCAGCAGCCAATCCGGGACAAACAAACAGACCCAGTACTTC.